Each of the 16 T cell receptor beta chains below was sequenced from the same sample in a study of blood T cells in healthy people across ages. Next came a second PCR, run for about 7 to 12 cycles, which used a sample-barcoded 5' primer along with a J-beta primer mix. TCRdb itself ran the 5' RACE reads through MiXCR, one entry per CDR3 protein. The sample includes 1.5 million to 2 million distinct CDR3 sequences, about 50% of them seen just once. Sequences were obtained from blood. The receptors stem from a woman aged 40 to 50 in good health.

A word on this clonotype: It may be a read error: a sequence one base away is much more abundant. This chain connects TRBV5-1 to TRBJ2-4, with D tentatively TRBD1 or TRBD2 (5 bases each). The germline gives CDR1 SGHRS, CDR2 YFSETQ. V was clipped by 2 bases and J by 6 bases, with 18 bases between them. The CDR3 is 16 residues long. This CDR3 reads CASSLRETGDGNIQYF. DNA of the CDR3: TGCGCCAGCAGCTTAAGGGAGACTGGGGACGGAAACATTCAGTACTTC.

V is TRBV11-2 and J is TRBJ1-1, with 11 nucleotides matching TRBD1. CDR1 is SGHAT and CDR2 is FQNNGV in the germline V gene. This CDR3 has 15 amino acids. With 3 bases clipped from V and 7 bases from J, the junction kept 7 bases outside the gene matches. Here the CDR3 DNA reads TGTGCCAGCAGCTTCTCGGACAGGGGGCATAGTGAAGCTTTCTTT. This sequence encodes CASSFSDRGHSEAFF. Using reference TRBV11-2 and TRBJ1-1 for the parts outside the CDR3, the full variable domain is EAGVAQSPRYKIIEKRQSVAFWCNPISGHATLYWYQQILGQGPKLLIQFQNNGVVDDSQLPKDRFSAERLKGVDSTLKIQPAKLEDSAVYLCASSFSDRGHSEAFFGQGTRLTVV.

This clonotype was counted between two and nine times. The chain links TRBV5-1 to TRBJ2-7; D not resolved. Germline CDR1 SGHRS, CDR2 YFSETQ. The CDR3 consists of 13 residues. V was trimmed by 4 bases and J by 3 bases, leaving 11 bases between them. As DNA, the CDR3 is TGCGCCAGCAGCACGGACGGGCACTACGAGCAGTACTTC. Protein sequence: CASSTDGHYEQYF.

The sample holds a few counts of this clonotype. This sequence joins TRBV4-3 and TRBJ2-4; maybe TRBD2 (7 bases). The CDR3 sequence is 19 residues long. Germline V gene data show CDR1 as LGHNA and CDR2 as YSLEER. Deletions cut 1 base from V and 0 bases from J, with 19 bases between. This CDR3 reads CASSQGRQMGGLAKNIQYF. The CDR3, as DNA: TGCGCCAGCAGCCAAGGGAGGCAGATGGGGGGGCTAGCCAAAAACATTCAGTACTTC.

This rearrangement joins TRBV28 to TRBJ1-2, with D perhaps matching TRBD1 (5 bases). V was pared by 4 bases and J by 12 bases, with 15 bases between. Germline lookup yields CDR1 MDHEN and CDR2 SYDVKM. This CDR3 region has 12 residues. The CDR3 bases are TGTGCCAGCAGTTCGGGACTTAAGCTAAACACCTTC. Its translation: CASSSGLKLNTF.

V usage is TRBV5-1 and J usage is TRBJ2-1, with D possibly matching TRBD1 (6 bases). The CDR3 has 15 amino acids. The ends were cut back, 4 bases at V and 6 bases at J, with 17 bases in the middle. Germline V gives CDR1 SGHRS, CDR2 YFSETQ. The CDR3 reads CASSKGDLGFNEQFF. The CDR3 nucleotides read TGCGCCAGCAGCAAGGGGGATTTGGGGTTCAATGAGCAGTTCTTC.

This clonotype was counted a few times. V usage is TRBV28 and J usage is TRBJ2-7, with a tentative D call TRBD1 (5 bases). The V and J ends lost 5 bases and 1 base respectively, with 12 bases between them. The CDR3 runs 14 residues. Germline V CDR1 and CDR2: MDHEN, SYDVKM. The CDR3 spells CASSTYRSSYEQYF. In nucleotides, the CDR3 is TGTGCCAGCAGTACATACAGGAGTTCCTACGAGCAGTACTTC.

V gene TRBV6-5 combines with J gene TRBJ2-1, with 7 bases matching TRBD1. Germline V gene sequence: CDR1 MNHEY, CDR2 SVGAGI. The CDR3 loop spans 14 amino acids. V dropped 2 bases and J dropped 8; count of bases not matched to a gene: 6. CDR3 coding DNA: TGTGCCAGCAGTTACCCGACAGGGACGGATGAGCAGTTCTTC. Protein product: CASSYPTGTDEQFF.

This chain connects TRBV4-1 to TRBJ2-4; 7 nucleotides line up with TRBD1. This CDR3 is 14 amino acids long. After removal of 5 bases from V and 7 bases from J, the junction contained 8 bases not matched to a gene. Per germline, CDR1 MGHRA and CDR2 YSYEKL. The CDR3 region is CASSLHDRENIQYF. For the CDR3, the DNA is TGCGCCAGCAGCTTACACGACAGGGAGAACATTCAGTACTTC.

J is TRBJ2-1 and V is TRBV5-1; D ambiguous. V was shortened by 4 bases and J by 3 bases, with 8 bases between the two germline ends. Germline values: CDR1 SGHRS, CDR2 YFSETQ. The CDR3 loop spans 13 amino acids. This CDR3 is CASSVALYNEQFF. CDR3 coding DNA: TGCGCCAGCAGCGTGGCCCTCTACAATGAGCAGTTCTTC.

V is TRBV15 and J is TRBJ2-3; no clear D gene. Germline CDR1 is LNHNV and CDR2 is YYDKDF (reference sequence). Trimming took 0 bases from V and 7 from J, leaving 11 bases between them. This CDR3 contains 14 residues. CDR3 region: CATSRDFGFHTQYF. The CDR3 region has the DNA TGTGCCACCAGCAGAGATTTTGGCTTCCATACGCAGTATTTT.

This clonotype has a handful of counts. The rearrangement joins TRBV24-1 to TRBJ2-3; maybe TRBD2 (5 bases). The germline V gene has CDR1 KGHDR and CDR2 SFDVKD. The CDR3 contains 16 residues. Trimming took off 4 bases at V and 5 bases at J, with 18 bases between the two ends. This CDR3 reads CATSDPSGEIRDTQYF. The CDR3 nucleotides are TGTGCCACCAGTGACCCCTCCGGGGAGATTAGAGATACGCAGTATTTT.

The V and J genes are TRBV20-1 and TRBJ2-3, with no clear D. V gave up 0 bases and J gave up 3 bases, with 7 bases separating them. In germline, CDR1 is DFQATT, CDR2 SNEGSKA (reference sequence). This CDR3 comprises 13 residues. CDR3 amino acids: CSARDLSTDTQYF. In DNA form, the CDR3 reads TGCAGTGCTAGAGATCTGTCTACAGATACGCAGTATTTT.

In its sample, this clonotype was seen a few times. This chain connects TRBV6-5 to TRBJ2-3, with D maybe TRBD1 (8 bases). CDR1 and CDR2 from the germline V gene are MNHEY and SVGAGI. This CDR3 has 13 residues. With 6 bases removed from V and 6 bases from J, the gap between germline ends came to 13 bases. As DNA, the CDR3 is TGTGCCAGCAGACAGGGGGGGTTGGATACGCAGTATTTT. Amino acid sequence: CASRQGGLDTQYF.

The chain joins TRBV9 to TRBJ1-2; the D is unclear. The germline V gene encodes CDR1 SGDLS and CDR2 YYNGEE. This CDR3 spans 12 amino acids. V dropped 4 bases and J dropped 13 bases, with 17 bases sitting between them. As DNA, the CDR3 is TGTGCCAGCAGCCCCCTCGGTTCGTCGAGCACCTTC. Its translation: CASSPLGSSSTF.

The table lists this clonotype with a few counts. The chain combines TRBV27 with TRBJ2-4; D gene uncertain. The germline V gene encodes CDR1 MNHEY and CDR2 SMNVEV (reference sequence). Trimming left V 6 bases short and J 1 base short, with 16 bases between. The CDR3 covers 16 residues. CDR3 sequence (DNA): TGTGCCAGCAGCACGGACGGTGGGGTGGCCAAAAACATTCAGTACTTC. Residues: CASSTDGGVAKNIQYF.